This T cell receptor (beta chain) was profiled in a study of cytotoxic CD8 clonotypes in ibrutinib-treated CLL. In the study overall: Researchers reported about a dozen relapsed/refractory and under 16 treatment-naive patients, roughly 18 of them IGHV unmutated. Mean productive templates were under 260,000; mean productive rearrangements were around 93,000. Study-level results: In comparison with age-matched healthy donors, baseline clonality was higher and tracked circulating CD8+ T-cell counts. Clonality showed a rise at ibrutinib response that reversed toward baseline at progression.

About this clone itself: The antigen remains unidentified.

Some clones are missing from TCRdb's copy, which holds only in-frame ones; the method was immunoSEQ multiplex PCR. Counted here are 150,000 or so clones, over 60% occurring once; the ten biggest clones make up 13%. CDR3 length: 15 residues. Germline CDR1 reads LNHDA; CDR2 reads SQIVND (reference sequence). V dropped 1 base and J dropped 4; count of bases not matched to a gene: 5. This specimen was PBMCs, taken after 12 months of ibrutinib treatment. The rearrangement uses TRBV19 and TRBJ2-7; 9 bases map to TRBD2. The receptor was isolated from a human donor with chronic lymphocytic leukemia. In nucleotides, the CDR3 is TGTGCCAGTAGTATAGTTTTAGCGGGAGCGTACGAGCAGTACTTC. Its protein product is CASSIVLAGAYEQYF.